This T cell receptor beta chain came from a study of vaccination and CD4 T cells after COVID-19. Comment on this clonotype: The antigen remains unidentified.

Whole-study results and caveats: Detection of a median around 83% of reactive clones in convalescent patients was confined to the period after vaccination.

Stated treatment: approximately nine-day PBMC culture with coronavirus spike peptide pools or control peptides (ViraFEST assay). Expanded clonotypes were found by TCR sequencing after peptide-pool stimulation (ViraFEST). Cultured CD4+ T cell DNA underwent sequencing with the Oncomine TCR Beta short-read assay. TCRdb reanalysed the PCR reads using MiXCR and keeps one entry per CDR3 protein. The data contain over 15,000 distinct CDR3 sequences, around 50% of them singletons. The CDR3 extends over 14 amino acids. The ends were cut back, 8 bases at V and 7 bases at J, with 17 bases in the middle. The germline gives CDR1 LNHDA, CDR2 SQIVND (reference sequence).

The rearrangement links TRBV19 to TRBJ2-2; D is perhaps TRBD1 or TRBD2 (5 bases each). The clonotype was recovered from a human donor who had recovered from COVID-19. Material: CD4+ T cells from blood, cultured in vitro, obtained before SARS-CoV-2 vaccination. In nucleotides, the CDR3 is TGTGCCAGTGCCGGGACGGCTGGCATCGGGGAGCTGTTTTTT. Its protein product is CASAGTAGIGELFF.